Listed below are T cell receptor beta chains from one sample, sequenced in a study of T cells in Graves' hyperthyroidism and ophthalmopathy. TCRdb called the multiplex PCR reads again in MiXCR, with one record for every CDR3 protein. The sample consists of hundreds of thousands of distinct CDR3 sequences, roughly 17% of them appearing once. Material for sequencing was blood. These TCRs come from a woman between 18 and 29 years old with Graves' ophthalmopathy. The CDR3 runs from the conserved cysteine through the conserved F or W. A D gene is named only where the DNA matches it firmly. Size tells how often a clone was seen (once, few, many) or the class of an expanded clone, and some rows leave it out.

clone size	V gene	J gene	D gene	CDR3 protein	CDR3 DNA
many	TRBV3-2	TRBJ2-1	NA	CASSLTGGGYNEQFF	TGTGCCAGCAGCCTCACGGGAGGAGGCTACAATGAGCAGTTCTTC
NA	TRBV10-3	TRBJ1-2	NA	CAVSDWTENYGYTF	TGTGCCGTCAGTGATTGGACCGAGAACTATGGCTACACCTTC
many	TRBV5-1	TRBJ1-1	NA	CASSLNLGLMNTEAFF	TGCGCCAGCAGCTTGAACTTAGGCCTCATGAACACTGAAGCTTTCTTT
many	TRBV30	TRBJ2-1	NA	CAWSVLQGSYNEQFF	TGTGCCTGGAGTGTACTACAGGGCTCCTACAATGAGCAGTTCTTC
many	TRBV7-3	TRBJ2-3	NA	CASSLIPTDTQYF	TGTGCCAGCAGCTTAATTCCCACAGATACGCAGTATTTT
many	TRBV30	TRBJ1-2	NA	CAWGPSYGYTF	TGTGCCTGGGGACCGAGCTATGGCTACACCTTC
many	TRBV11-1	TRBJ1-2	NA	CASSLGRTVNYGYTF	TGTGCCAGCAGCTTAGGCCGGACTGTCAACTATGGCTACACCTTC
few	TRBV24-1	TRBJ1-1	NA	CATTRGPNTEAFF	TGTGCCACGACCAGGGGCCCGAACACTGAAGCTTTCTTT
many	TRBV10-3	TRBJ1-6	NA	CAISTGVGFNSPLHF	TGTGCCATCAGTACGGGAGTTGGCTTTAATTCACCCCTCCACTTT
many	TRBV7-2	TRBJ2-5	NA	CATDSSSETQYF	TGTGCCACCGATTCTAGTTCAGAGACCCAGTACTTC
many	TRBV12-3/TRBV12-4	TRBJ2-5	TRBD2	CASSPGLAETQYF	TGTGCCAGCAGTCCGGGACTAGCGGAGACCCAGTACTTC
many	TRBV27	TRBJ2-3	NA	CASRPRPSTDTQYF	TGTGCCAGCAGACCGAGACCGAGCACAGATACGCAGTATTTT
few	TRBV19	TRBJ2-3	TRBD1	CASSPWDRPSTDTQYF	TGTGCCAGTAGTCCTTGGGACAGACCTAGCACAGATACGCAGTATTTT
many	TRBV7-8	TRBJ2-3	NA	CASSLAAGLQGYSTDTQYF	TGTGCCAGCAGCTTAGCGGCCGGTCTTCAAGGTTATAGCACAGATACGCAGTATTTT
many	TRBV6-1	TRBJ1-5	NA	CASSSGHNQPQHF	TGTGCCAGCTCCTCGGGGCACAATCAGCCCCAGCATTTT
NA	TRBV7-9	TRBJ2-7	TRBD2	CASSSRGGEEQYF	TGTGCCAGCAGCTCACGCGGGGGGGAGGAGCAGTACTTC
few	TRBV20-1	TRBJ2-7	NA	CSATRQEPSYEQYF	TGCAGTGCTACCCGACAGGAACCCTCCTACGAGCAGTACTTC
few	TRBV20-1	TRBJ2-3	NA	CSASSIQGRTDTQYF	TGCAGTGCTAGTAGCATACAGGGTCGCACAGATACGCAGTATTTT
NA	TRBV12-3/TRBV12-4	TRBJ1-1	NA	CASSSHSNLAGDNENTEAFF	TGTGCCAGCAGTTCCCACTCCAATTTAGCCGGCGACAATGAGAACACTGAAGCTTTCTTT
few	TRBV10-3	TRBJ2-7	TRBD1	CAIRRGTATYEQYF	TGTGCCATCAGGAGAGGGACAGCCACCTACGAGCAGTACTTC
few	TRBV6-1	TRBJ1-1	NA	CASSVSLTEAFF	TGTGCCAGCAGCGTAAGCCTCACTGAAGCTTTCTTT
many	TRBV18	TRBJ2-2	NA	CASSPLRASNTGELFF	TGTGCCAGCTCACCATTGAGGGCCTCGAACACCGGGGAGCTGTTTTTT
NA	TRBV5-8	TRBJ1-6	TRBD1	CASSFMDRDNSPLHF	TGTGCCAGCAGCTTCATGGACAGGGATAATTCACCCCTCCACTTT
many	TRBV11-2	TRBJ2-1	NA	CASSSTGGSSYNEQFF	TGTGCCAGCAGCTCCACCGGGGGTAGCTCCTACAATGAGCAGTTCTTC
NA	TRBV30	TRBJ2-6	NA	CAWTGGANVLTF	TGTGCCTGGACAGGAGGGGCCAACGTCCTGACTTTC
many	TRBV7-9	TRBJ2-1	NA	CASSLTAGYNEQFF	TGTGCCAGCAGCTTAACTGCGGGTTACAATGAGCAGTTCTTC
many	TRBV10-3	TRBJ1-2	TRBD1	CAITGTDYGYTF	TGTGCCATCACCGGGACAGACTATGGCTACACCTTC
few	TRBV5-6	TRBJ1-1	TRBD1	CAGSLVGQKNTEAFF	TGTGCCGGCAGCTTGGTGGGACAGAAGAACACTGAAGCTTTCTTT
NA	TRBV7-9	TRBJ1-1	NA	CASSLVGGASTEAFF	TGTGCCAGCAGCTTAGTTGGGGGGGCTAGCACTGAAGCTTTCTTT
many	TRBV12-3/TRBV12-4	TRBJ2-2	NA	CASLGERVGNTGELFF	TGTGCCAGCCTGGGGGAGAGGGTGGGGAACACCGGGGAGCTGTTTTTT
few	TRBV6-1	TRBJ1-3	NA	CASRRSQGKGLDTIYF	TGTGCCAGCAGACGCAGTCAGGGGAAGGGCCTAGACACCATATATTTT
NA	TRBV18	TRBJ2-4	NA	CASSSDRLPSGNIQYF	TGTGCCAGCTCATCCGACAGGCTCCCAAGTGGAAACATTCAGTACTTC
NA	TRBV20-1	TRBJ2-1	TRBD2	CSARDRAGGPVMMLF	TGCAGTGCTAGAGATCGAGCGGGGGGCCCCGTCATGATGCTCTTC
few	TRBV12-3/TRBV12-4	TRBJ1-1	NA	CASSPGTALTFF	TGTGCCAGCAGCCCCGGAACAGCTCTTACTTTCTTT
NA	TRBV6-1	TRBJ2-1	NA	CASRADQWGGEQFF	TGTGCCAGCAGGGCAGACCAGTGGGGTGGTGAGCAGTTCTTC
few	TRBV3-1	TRBJ1-5	NA	CASSQSQGRFSCQPQHF	TGTGCCAGCAGCCAATCCCAGGGTCGATTTTCTTGTCAGCCCCAGCATTTT
NA	TRBV6-5	TRBJ2-3	TRBD2	CASSDSTGGGADTQYF	TGTGCCAGCAGTGACTCGACGGGAGGCGGCGCAGATACGCAGTATTTT
NA	TRBV19	TRBJ2-3	TRBD2	CASSIRGVNTQYF	TGTGCCAGTAGTATACGGGGGGTCAATACGCAGTATTTT
NA	TRBV20-1	TRBJ1-1	NA	CSASSDEAFF	TGCAGTGCTAGTTCGGATGAAGCTTTCTTT
NA	TRBV2	TRBJ1-3	NA	CASSLPDSGNTIYF	TGTGCCAGCAGTCTACCAGACTCTGGAAACACCATATATTTT
many	TRBV5-1	TRBJ1-1	NA	CASRTGDRNTEAFF	TGCGCCAGCAGGACGGGCGATCGGAACACTGAAGCTTTCTTT
NA	TRBV15	TRBJ2-1	NA	CATSRDQGHEQFF	TGTGCCACCAGCAGAGATCAGGGCCATGAGCAGTTCTTC
NA	TRBV9	TRBJ2-1	TRBD2	CASSVSGRVHNEQFF	TGTGCCAGCAGCGTTAGCGGGAGAGTACACAATGAGCAGTTCTTC
few	TRBV28	TRBJ1-1	TRBD1	CASSSGTGGWRTEAFF	TGTGCCAGCAGTTCCGGGACAGGGGGCTGGAGGACTGAAGCTTTCTTT
NA	TRBV2	TRBJ2-5	TRBD2	CASSVSAGGNQETQYF	TGTGCCAGCAGTGTATCAGCGGGGGGGAACCAAGAGACCCAGTACTTC
few	TRBV9	TRBJ2-5	TRBD2	CASSVEPAGGRETQYF	TGTGCCAGCAGCGTAGAGCCAGCGGGAGGGCGGGAGACCCAGTACTTC